This T cell receptor beta chain stems from a study of vaccination effects on CD4 cells after COVID-19. Details on this clone: Its antigen is currently unknown.

CD4+ T cell isolation took place after 10 days of culture. Two doses of BNT162b2 or mRNA-1273 vaccine were administered to participants. Cultures received IL-2 medium that replaced half the medium on days 3 and 7. Method: immunoSEQ multiplex PCR; TCRdb's copy keeps in-frame clones and lacks some. The data contain nearly 45,000 clones, approximately 72% of them singletons. CDR1 GTSNPN and CDR2 SVGIG come from the germline V gene (reference sequence). This CDR3 has 16 residues. With 4 bases clipped from V and 1 base from J, the junction kept 13 bases outside the gene matches. The sequenced sample was CD4+ T cells from PBMCs cultured without peptide, obtained after COVID-19 vaccination. This chain joins TRBV30 and TRBJ2-7; 7 bases map to TRBD1. The clonotype originates from a human donor who received a COVID-19 vaccine. CDR3 bases: TGTGCCTGGACTAATCCCCGAGACAGGGTATCCTACGAGCAGTACTTC. This sequence encodes CAWTNPRDRVSYEQYF.